What follows describes a single T cell receptor (beta chain). Its antigen has not been determined. No quality values exist for individual bases; no much larger clone is one base distant. CDR1 SGHRS and CDR2 YFSETQ were looked up in the germline V gene. The CDR3 has 15 amino acids, counting the end cysteine and phenylalanine. Here the CDR3 DNA is all that survives: 45 bases in frame from base 1. This specimen comes from a study of blood T cells in healthy people across ages (dated by TCRdb to about 2015). The study in broad terms: In model experiments, template switching captured about one uniquely barcoded TCR beta cDNA molecule for every two T cells. Age-related changes in TCR beta repertoire diversity were measured in the study by deep sequencing normalized with unique cDNA molecular identifiers. Two additional independent replicas of 1 million unique cDNA reads from the same blood draw were analyzed for two donors (one aged 18 to 30 and one aged 80 or older). The donors were divided into four age groups: young (average around 17 years), middle-aged (around 37), aged (approximately 62) and long-lived (roughly 82). What the research found in general, with its limitations: There was a strong correlation between observed TCR beta diversity and the percentage of naive T cells measured by flow cytometry. Compared with the aged group, the long-lived group had more naive CD4+ T cells, fewer expanded clones and increased TCR diversity, a pattern suggesting age selection. Because profiling used bulk unsorted PBMCs, naive and antigen-experienced compartments could not be compared conclusively. As age increased, observed TCR beta diversity per million T cells dropped in a roughly linear way, and a significant reduction was already evident by age approximately 40. Estimates of total diversity based on one million sequenced T cells were regarded as lower bounds and as underestimates. Because the CMV infection status of the donors was unknown, age-related changes in expanded clonotypes may potentially have been confounded.

Systemically healthy Caucasian individuals from Russia, approximately 39 in total and aged about 6 to 95 years, were included as donors. Ten milliliters of peripheral blood were drawn from each donor into EDTA-treated Vacutainer tubes. PBMCs were isolated by Ficoll-Paque density-gradient centrifugation, with at least 7 million obtained per sample. Total RNA was extracted from PBMCs with Trizol reagent, with at least 6 micrograms obtained per sample. For every donor, flow cytometry on a PBMC aliquot measured the percentage of naive CD45RAhigh/CD27high T cells. The library was produced with 5' RACE. These reads were obtained on an Illumina HiSeq 2500. The second PCR ran for roughly 7 to 12 cycles and used a J-beta primer mix along with a sample-barcoded 5' primer. A unique molecular identifier was introduced onto each TCR beta cDNA molecule by a template-switch 5' adaptor carrying 12 random nucleotides. At least 2.5 million CDR3-containing paired-end reads were obtained from each sample. All of the RNA was converted into first-strand cDNA using the Mint cDNA synthesis kit, with a TRBC-specific oligonucleotide serving as the primer. After uracil-DNA glycosylase treatment, a first 18-cycle PCR used universal primers M1SS and BC2_uni_R on all cDNA. From the authors' description of their analysis: Each sample was normalized by randomly selecting 1 million high-quality reads, each carrying a distinct molecular identifier. Reads with shared molecular identifiers were discarded instead of being binned into consensus sequences. MiTCR, set to a Q25 quality threshold and the strictest error-elimination algorithm, was used for CDR3 identification, clonotype clustering and error correction. A nonparametric unseen species model with Euler transformation was used to estimate lower-bound total TCR beta diversity. The public reads were reprocessed in TCRdb via fastp at Q25 and MiXCR, keeping in-frame beta chains. Rows with a matching CDR3 protein are joined into one entry that keeps the most common DNA and genes. Clone size and V and J calls follow TCRdb, not the original study. For this sample there are roughly 800,000 distinct CDR3 sequences; 25% appear just once. The ten largest clones add up to roughly 9% of the sample.

A further study also used this sample, focusing on T cells of mothers and their children. Looking at the second paper: The donors were nine systemically healthy Caucasian individuals, made up of three mothers and their six children. cDNA synthesis consumed the entire amount of extracted RNA, loaded at 1.5 ug RNA in each 15 ul reaction. In the second PCR, the M1S primer introduced both the sample barcodes and 2-4 random nucleotides. Over 8 million TCR beta CDR3 reads came from each mother, compared with about 3.2 million reads from each child. In both related and unrelated pairs, thymic selection shapes the output of TCR recombination in a similar way, with inherited differences having only a minor effect. Normalized repertoire overlap in related mother-child pairs was always slightly higher than in unrelated mother-child pairs, but the difference was never significant. Persistent microchimeric T cell clones were not detected, at a sensitivity of approximately 98 clones per million clonotypes. In the study, deep NGS was used to compare the TCR beta repertoires of mothers and children, and features distinguishing related mother-child pairs from unrelated individuals were sought. On average, the children were about 10 +/- 4 years old, while the mothers were approximately 41 +/- 4 years old. Libraries were sequenced on Illumina HiSeq 2000 with 100+100 nt paired-end reads after adapter ligation with NEBNext reagents. To avoid cross-contamination, the mother libraries and the child libraries were prepared a month apart and sequenced in separate runs. For each donor, between roughly 500,000 and 2,200,000 distinct TCR beta clonotypes were identified. Naive TCR beta clonotypes were estimated from low-frequency clonotypes matched to each donor's FACS-determined naive share, without sorting.

The sequence is built from TRBV5-1 and TRBJ2-1, with no confidently assigned D gene. Judging by the DNA end, TRBJ2-5 fits better; the J call may be wrong. This receptor was identified in a boy aged 5-17 years in good health. Sequenced sample: blood. CDR3 sequence: CASSLGSSNQETQYF. The DNA sequence follows: TGCGCCAGCAGCTTGGGGAGCTCCAATCAAGAGACCCAGTACTTC.